The 21 T cell receptor beta chains in this list originate from one sample, sequenced in a study of CD8+CD57+ T cells in acquired aplastic anemia. CD8+CD57+ cell expansion had been shown by flow cytometry in patients chosen for sequencing. Genomic DNA served as template for TCR beta VDJ and CDR3 profiling. Using its own MiXCR run on the reads, TCRdb lists one record per CDR3 protein. The top ten clones hold 65% of a sample with 75,000 to 100,000 distinct CDR3 sequences, around 70% of them seen once. The sample was sorted CD4+, CD8+, or CD8+CD57+ T cells (not recorded which) from PBMCs. These receptors all stem from a human donor with aplastic anemia.

The chain has TRBV6-2 or TRBV6-3 and TRBJ2-3; 14 bases align to TRBD2. Looked up from germline, CDR1 is MNHEY and CDR2 is SVGEGT. The CDR3 consists of 14 residues. After removal of 8 bases from V and 11 bases from J, the junction contained 9 bases not matched to a gene. Here the CDR3 reads CASSTSGRALGQYF. The DNA of the CDR3 is TGTGCCAGCTCGACTAGCGGGAGGGCCTTAGGGCAGTATTTT.

The chain links TRBV20-1 to TRBJ1-5; 8 positions match TRBD1. The CDR3 is 13 amino acids. Losses at the gene ends were 4 bases for V and 5 bases for J; bases not matched to a gene: 4. Germline V CDR1 and CDR2: DFQATT, SNEGSKA (reference sequence). CDR3 region: CSAMGQADQPQHF. DNA of the CDR3: TGCAGTGCTATGGGACAGGCGGATCAGCCCCAGCATTTT.

V gene TRBV20-1 combines with J gene TRBJ1-1; a weak D match, TRBD1 (5 bases). This CDR3 contains 13 residues. CDR1 is DFQATT, CDR2 SNEGSKA, per germline (reference sequence). V was cut by 4 bases and J by 2 bases, with 11 bases left in between. The CDR3 nucleotides are TGCAGTGCTAACTGGGACGAAAACACTGAAGCTTTCTTT. Its protein is CSANWDENTEAFF.

The chain links TRBV5-1 to TRBJ2-7; the D gene is possibly TRBD2 (5 bases). The V end was cut by 0 bases, the J end by 2 bases, with 9 bases between. The CDR3 has 14 amino acids. Germline values: CDR1 SGHRS, CDR2 YFSETQ. The DNA for the CDR3 is TGCGCCAGCAGCTTGGGAGGGTTTGCCTACGAGCAGTACTTC. Its protein is CASSLGGFAYEQYF.

The chain links TRBV7-8 to TRBJ2-7, with 12 nucleotides matching TRBD2. Germline lookup yields CDR1 SGHVS and CDR2 FQNEAQ. The CDR3 covers 17 residues. V dropped 5 bases and J dropped 6; count of bases not matched to a gene: 14. CDR3 amino acids: CASSPMTSGGHGGEQYF. CDR3 nucleotide sequence: TGTGCCAGCAGCCCTATGACTAGCGGGGGCCATGGGGGCGAGCAGTACTTC.

J is TRBJ2-7 and V is TRBV20-1, with a tentative D call TRBD1 (6 bases). The V end lost 3 bases, the J end lost 7 bases, and 22 bases lay between the germline ends. This CDR3 contains 15 residues. The germline V gene has CDR1 DFQATT and CDR2 SNEGSKA (reference sequence). The CDR3 bases are TGCAGTGCTAGTGATAGCCTCCGAGTCCAGGGGGAGCAGTACTTC. Protein sequence: CSASDSLRVQGEQYF.

On this clonotype: Sequence at one end of the junction differs from germline and may be a read error. The gene calls are TRBV20-1 and TRBJ2-2, with D possibly being TRBD1 or TRBD2 (5 bases each). From germline, CDR1 is DFQATT and CDR2 SNEGSKA (reference sequence). The CDR3 is 16 amino acids. This chain's CDR3 is CSARDRVGRSTGEPFF. The CDR3 region has the DNA TGCAGTGCTAGAGACCGGGTGGGGCGTTCCACCGGGGAGCCGTTTTTT.

This chain links TRBV20-1 with TRBJ2-7, with D possibly matching TRBD1 (5 bases). The germline gives CDR1 DFQATT, CDR2 SNEGSKA (reference sequence). Between the trimmed V and J ends, which lost 5 bases and 5 bases, there was a span of 19 bases. This CDR3 is 14 amino acids long. The CDR3 DNA follows: TGCAGTGCTGGGGCCGGAAATATAATCGACGAGCAGTACTTC. This codes for CSAGAGNIIDEQYF.

The chain couples TRBV10-3 to TRBJ2-7; D may match TRBD1 or TRBD2 (5 bases each). Trimming removed 2 bases from V and 0 bases from J, with 11 bases in between. The CDR3 length is 15 residues. Germline assignment: CDR1 ENHRY and CDR2 SYGVKD. CDR3 sequence reads: CAISEPGQGSYEQYF. DNA of the CDR3: TGTGCCATCAGTGAGCCGGGGCAGGGCTCCTACGAGCAGTACTTC.

The chain employs TRBV25-1 and TRBJ2-1; D not certain. The CDR3 totals 11 residues. Germline-derived CDR1 and CDR2 are MGHDK and SYGVNS. V dropped 1 base and J dropped 8 bases, with 3 bases sitting between them. CDR3 in amino acids: CASSESYEQFF. In DNA, the CDR3 is TGTGCCAGCAGTGAATCCTATGAGCAGTTCTTC.

The chain is built from TRBV14 and TRBJ1-2; no reliable D call. V shed 2 bases and J shed 5 bases, with 6 bases lying between them. Germline V gives CDR1 SGHDN, CDR2 FVKESK. The length of the CDR3 is 12 residues. CDR3 sequence (DNA): TGTGCCAGCAGCCAAACGTTGTATGGCTACACCTTC. Protein: CASSQTLYGYTF.

Concerning this clonotype itself: Mismatch with germline at one junction end may stem from a read error. This rearrangement joins TRBV7-9 to TRBJ2-7; D call uncertain. The CDR3 is made up of 11 amino acids. Per germline, CDR1 SEHNR and CDR2 FQNEAQ (reference sequence). CDR3 nucleotide sequence: TGTGCCAGCAGCTCCCAATACGAGCAGCACTTC. Encoded protein: CASSSQYEQHF. Filled out from reference TRBV7-9 and TRBJ2-7, the complete variable domain reads DTGVSQNPRHKITKRGQNVTFRCDPISEHNRLYWYRQTLGQGPEFLTYFQNEAQLEKSRLLSDRFSAERPKGSFSTLEIQRTEQGDSAMYLCASSSQYEQHFGPGTRLTVT.

This chain uses TRBV6-1 with TRBJ2-1, with 7 positions matching TRBD2. Germline V gene lookup returns CDR1 MNHNS and CDR2 SASEGT. V shed 7 bases, J shed 5 bases, and the junction held 5 bases outside the gene matches. This CDR3 comprises 13 residues. CDR3 nucleotide sequence: TGTGCCAGCAAACAAGCGGGAAACAATGAGCAGTTCTTC. It is translated as CASKQAGNNEQFF.

This clonotype was seen just once. CDR3: CASSPALGYGYTF. The CDR3 nucleotides read TGTGCCAGCAGCCCCGCGCTGGGGTATGGCTACACCTTC. The chain is built from TRBV7-9 and TRBJ1-2; D not resolved. CDR3 length: 13 residues. V lost 5 bases to trimming and J lost 5 bases, with 12 bases between them. Germline loops: CDR1 SEHNR, CDR2 FQNEAQ (reference sequence).

This clonotype showed up just a few times. The CDR3 nucleotides read TGTGCCAGCGGAGCGGGAGCTCTCGGGGAGCAGTACTTC. Translated: CASGAGALGEQYF. The chain employs TRBV2 and TRBJ2-7; 8 bases are shared with TRBD2. This CDR3 contains 13 residues. With V trimmed by 8 bases and J by 7 bases, 10 bases remained unmatched. Per germline, CDR1 SNHLY and CDR2 FYNNEI.

In regard to this clonotype: One junction end disagrees with the germline gene, perhaps due to a read error. The CDR3 here is CASSLARGRSGANVPTF. The DNA of the CDR3 is TGTGCCAGCAGCTTAGCGAGGGGGCGCTCTGGGGCCAACGTCCCGACTTTC. The chain joins TRBV7-6 to TRBJ2-6; 7 bases are a match to TRBD1. The CDR3 has 17 amino acids. Germline loops: CDR1 SGHVS, CDR2 FNYEAQ.

The chain links TRBV25-1 to TRBJ2-7, with D unclear. Germline values: CDR1 MGHDK, CDR2 SYGVNS. V was shortened by 1 base and J by 12 bases, with 13 bases between the two germline ends. The CDR3 runs to 12 residues. The DNA for the CDR3 is TGTGCCAGCAGTGAATTCAACCTAGACCGGTACTTC. It specifies CASSEFNLDRYF.

The chain employs TRBV20-1 and TRBJ2-5, with D hard to call. V was shortened by 4 bases and J by 5 bases, with 17 bases between the two germline ends. This CDR3 contains 14 residues. The germline CDR1 and CDR2 sequences are DFQATT and SNEGSKA (reference sequence). The CDR3 loop reads CSAIPTTYAETQYF. Here the CDR3 DNA reads TGCAGTGCTATCCCGACGACTTACGCGGAGACCCAGTACTTC.

About this clonotype itself: The junction differs from germline at one of its ends, possibly a read error. The rearrangement uses TRBV19 and TRBJ2-7, with TRBD1 matching 10 bases. Germline V gene lookup returns CDR1 LNHDA and CDR2 SQIVND (reference sequence). The CDR3 extends over 14 amino acids. CDR3 residues: CVSSVGQGLDEQYF. In DNA form, the CDR3 reads TGTGTCAGTAGTGTGGGACAGGGGCTCGACGAGCAGTACTTC.

This clonotype has a handful of counts. The chain uses TRBV20-1 and TRBJ2-7; D gene ambiguous. Trimming pared 8 bases from V and 3 bases from J, leaving 14 bases between. The CDR3 is made up of 12 amino acids. Per the germline V gene, CDR1 is DFQATT and CDR2 is SNEGSKA (reference sequence). The CDR3 reads CSLEAPHYEQYF. For the CDR3, the DNA is TGCAGTTTGGAAGCACCACACTACGAGCAGTACTTC.

This clonotype has only one observation. The chain has TRBV20-1 and TRBJ2-7, with D hard to call. V dropped 6 bases and J dropped 3 bases, with 12 bases sitting between them. In germline, CDR1 is DFQATT, CDR2 SNEGSKA (reference sequence). This CDR3 has 12 amino acids. The CDR3 reads CSAGDIFYEQYF. The CDR3 DNA reads as TGCAGTGCCGGCGACATCTTCTACGAGCAGTACTTC.